This entry lists 27 T cell receptor beta chains sequenced from one sample in a study of vaccination effects on CD4 cells after COVID-19. Antigen-specific CD4+ T cells were first expanded with viral peptide pools by the ViraFEST assay and only then sequenced. Once cultured for approximately eleven days, the cells underwent separation to obtain CD4+ T cells. Participants were given two doses of BNT162b2 or mRNA-1273 vaccine. The antigens these receptors bind are not known. Produced via immunoSEQ multiplex PCR; TCRdb's table is partial and in-frame only. This sample has some 70,000 clones; over 70% occur once, and the top ten carry 0.95% to 1.5%. The sample was CD4+ T cells from PBMCs cultured with HCoV-229E spike peptides, taken after COVID-19 vaccination. The receptor set was obtained from a human donor who received a COVID-19 vaccine.

The rearrangement links TRBV18 to TRBJ2-5; weak D call: TRBD2 (6 bases). Trimming stripped 1 base from V and 0 bases from J, with 9 bases between. This CDR3 comprises 15 residues. CDR1 is KGHSH and CDR2 is LQKENI in the germline V gene. The CDR3 reads CASSPRIADQETQYF. Here the CDR3 DNA reads TGTGCCAGCTCACCACGGATAGCGGACCAAGAGACCCAGTACTTC.

Turning to this clone: Other nucleotide sequences in the sample specify the same CDR3. V is TRBV27 and J is TRBJ1-3; D remains ambiguous. The CDR3 is made up of 16 amino acids. The V gene's germline CDR1 is MNHEY and CDR2 SMNVEV (reference sequence). V was shortened by 6 bases and J by 7 bases, with 22 bases between the two germline ends. The CDR3 DNA reads TGTGCCAGCAGCCTTCCCCGCGACCGGGTGGGGAACACCATATATTTT. Encoded protein: CASSLPRDRVGNTIYF.

The rearrangement links TRBV7-9 to TRBJ2-1; maybe TRBD2 (5 bases). The germline CDR1 and CDR2 sequences are SEHNR and FQNEAQ (reference sequence). V was trimmed by 7 bases and J by 3 bases, leaving 13 bases between them. CDR3 size: 14 residues. The DNA of the CDR3 is TGTGCCAGCACCAGGACCGGGGTCTACAATGAGCAGTTCTTC. Amino acid sequence: CASTRTGVYNEQFF.

This clone was detected only once. V is TRBV6-2 or TRBV6-3 and J is TRBJ1-1; D not resolved. CDR3 length: 14 residues. V was trimmed by 5 bases and J by 1 base, leaving 11 bases between them. Germline V gene lookup returns CDR1 MNHEY and CDR2 SVGEGT. CDR3 in DNA: TGTGCCAGCAGTCACCCCCTCCCGAACACTGAAGCTTTCTTT. This sequence encodes CASSHPLPNTEAFF.

The rearrangement links TRBV3-1 (or the pseudogene TRBV3-2) to TRBJ2-1, with D tentatively TRBD1 or TRBD2 (5 bases each). Looked up from germline, CDR1 is LGHDT and CDR2 is YNNKEL (reference sequence). V dropped 0 bases and J dropped 10 bases, with 19 bases sitting between them. The length of the CDR3 is 16 residues. CDR3 sequence (DNA): TGTGCCAGCAGCCAAGAAGGGGAAGGCCGGGGTAGGGAGCAGTTCTTC. Protein: CASSQEGEGRGREQFF.

CDR3 coding DNA: TGTGCCAGCAGTTTAAGGGGTTCCTACGAGCAGTACGTC. Its protein product is CASSLRGSYEQYV. The chain couples TRBV12-3 or TRBV12-4 to TRBJ2-7, with a weak D call TRBD1 (5 bases). Trimming removed 2 bases from V and 1 base from J, with 6 bases in between. The CDR3 covers 13 residues.

This chain uses TRBV9 with TRBJ1-3; D unclear. Germline assignment: CDR1 SGDLS and CDR2 YYNGEE. The V gene lost 4 bases and the J gene lost 2 bases, with 10 bases spanning the gap. The length of the CDR3 is 14 residues. Written as DNA, the CDR3 is TGTGCCAGCAGCTCGGAGGGTGCTGGAAACACCATATATTTT. This codes for CASSSEGAGNTIYF.

The chain employs TRBV4-1 and TRBJ1-6; 9 bases map to TRBD1. Trimming took 2 bases from V and 14 from J; bases not matched to a gene: 4. The CDR3 runs to 13 residues. The germline gives CDR1 MGHRA, CDR2 YSYEKL. CDR3 loop: CASSQRQGGSLHF. CDR3 nucleotides: TGCGCCAGCAGCCAAAGACAGGGGGGCTCCCTCCACTTT.

The rearrangement joins TRBV18 to TRBJ2-7, with no clear D. Germline V lookup: CDR1 KGHSH, CDR2 LQKENI. V was trimmed by 5 bases and J by 5 bases, leaving 13 bases between them. The CDR3 is 13 amino acids. This CDR3 reads CASSTPALNEQYV. The CDR3 DNA is TGTGCCAGCTCAACCCCAGCCCTGAACGAGCAGTACGTC.

This clone was recorded only once. The chain has TRBV6-6 and TRBJ2-3, with D perhaps matching TRBD1 or TRBD2 (5 bases each). Trimming cost V 0 bases and J 3 bases, with 13 bases left between them. Germline V gene sequence: CDR1 MNHNY, CDR2 SVGAGI (reference sequence). CDR3 length equals 16 residues. This chain's CDR3 is CASSYSTGDETDTQYF. In DNA form, the CDR3 reads TGTGCCAGCAGTTACTCGACCGGGGACGAGACAGATACGCAGTATTTT.

V gene TRBV19 combines with J gene TRBJ2-7; 8 bases map to TRBD1. CDR1 and CDR2 from the germline V gene are LNHDA and SQIVND (reference sequence). The ends lost 9 bases at V and 4 bases at J; junction bases unmatched: 14. The CDR3 consists of 15 residues. This CDR3 is CARGIDRGKLYEQYV. CDR3 nucleotide sequence: TGTGCCAGGGGAATAGACAGGGGCAAGTTGTACGAGCAGTACGTC.

The chain carries TRBV6-7 and TRBJ2-5; perhaps TRBD1 as D (5 bases). TRBV6-7 is marked as an open reading frame, function uncertain. V was cut by 0 bases and J by 3 bases, with 20 bases left in between. CDR3 length equals 18 residues. CDR3 nucleotides: TGTGCCAGCAGTTACTCCGACTTTCGTCAGGGCCTTGAAGAGACCCAGTACTTC. This translates into CASSYSDFRQGLEETQYF.

The chain carries TRBV7-3 and TRBJ1-2, with D unclear. The ends were cut back, 2 bases at V and 0 bases at J, with 10 bases in the middle. The CDR3 runs to 15 residues. Germline CDR1 and CDR2: SGHTA and FQGTGA. The CDR3 protein is CASSLSGSSNYGYTF. The DNA of the CDR3 is TGTGCCAGCAGCTTATCTGGGAGCTCTAACTATGGCTACACCTTC.

The chain has TRBV7-2 and TRBJ1-5, with D unresolved. This CDR3 is 15 amino acids long. Trimming pared 2 bases from V and 0 bases from J, leaving 8 bases between. Germline values: CDR1 SGHTA, CDR2 FQGNSA. CDR3 region: CASSLKPYSNQPQHF. Here the CDR3 DNA reads TGTGCCAGCAGCTTAAAGCCGTATAGCAATCAGCCCCAGCATTTT.

The rearrangement joins TRBV28 to TRBJ2-5; no firm D call. Germline V lookup: CDR1 MDHEN, CDR2 SYDVKM. This CDR3 contains 14 residues. The V gene lost 2 bases and the J gene lost 1 base, with 8 bases spanning the gap. CDR3 sequence: CASSLMGPQETQYF. The DNA for the CDR3 is TGTGCCAGCAGTTTAATGGGTCCCCAAGAGACCCAGTACTTC. Based on the CDR3 plus reference TRBV28 and TRBJ2-5, the full variable domain is DVKVTQSSRYLVKRTGEKVFLECVQDMDHENMFWYRQDPGLGLRLIYFSYDVKMKEKGDIPEGYSVSREKKERFSLILESASTNQTSMYLCASSLMGPQETQYFGPGTRLLVL.

This clone was recorded only once. The chain carries TRBV19 and TRBJ1-2, with D unresolved. Germline values: CDR1 LNHDA, CDR2 SQIVND (reference sequence). CDR3 length: 15 residues. The V gene lost 6 bases and the J gene lost 1 base, with 15 bases spanning the gap. The CDR3 protein is CASRLGRDFNYGYTF. The CDR3 DNA is TGTGCCAGTAGACTCGGGCGAGATTTTAACTATGGCTACACCTTC.

V usage is TRBV4-1 and J usage is TRBJ2-5; TRBD1 matches 9 bases. This CDR3 is 15 amino acids long. Germline CDR1 and CDR2: MGHRA and YSYEKL. After removal of 2 bases from V and 5 bases from J, the junction contained 6 bases not matched to a gene. This chain's CDR3 is CASSQLTGGTETQYF. CDR3 nucleotides: TGCGCCAGCAGCCAATTGACAGGGGGTACGGAGACCCAGTACTTC.

This clone was observed once. The chain has TRBV27 and TRBJ1-6; 9 nucleotides line up with TRBD1. Germline V gives CDR1 MNHEY, CDR2 SMNVEV (reference sequence). The CDR3 contains 15 residues. The junction had 4 bases not matched to a gene; V was cut back by 2 bases and J by 8 bases. Written as DNA, the CDR3 is TGTGCCAGCAGTTTACGAACAGGGGGCGATTCACCCCTCCACTTT. It encodes CASSLRTGGDSPLHF.

The chain employs TRBV9 and TRBJ1-1, with no clear D. V lost 0 bases and J lost 0, with 6 bases in between. This CDR3 is 14 amino acids long. Per germline, CDR1 SGDLS and CDR2 YYNGEE. This CDR3 is CASSVGDLNTEAFF. In DNA, the CDR3 is TGTGCCAGCAGCGTAGGGGATCTGAACACTGAAGCTTTCTTT.

In its sample, this clone was seen a few times. This chain uses TRBV6-5 with TRBJ1-5, with TRBD1 matching over 7 bases. V was pared by 5 bases and J by 4 bases, with 8 bases of the junction left unmatched. The CDR3 sequence is 15 residues long. From germline, CDR1 is MNHEY and CDR2 SVGAGI. CDR3 sequence (DNA): TGTGCCAGCAGTCCCAGCGACAGGGCTAATCAGCCCCAGCATTTT. Protein: CASSPSDRANQPQHF.

The chain is built from TRBV4-1 and TRBJ1-4; D call uncertain. The CDR3 loop spans 18 amino acids. V lost 0 bases and J 1 base, leaving 15 bases between the germline ends. Germline-derived CDR1 and CDR2 are MGHRA and YSYEKL. The CDR3 sequence: CASSQERAGEGTNEKLFF. As DNA, the CDR3 is TGCGCCAGCAGCCAAGAGAGGGCCGGAGAGGGAACTAATGAAAAACTGTTTTTT.

The chain uses TRBV6-1 and TRBJ2-7, with TRBD2 identical over 8 bases. The V gene's germline CDR1 is MNHNS and CDR2 SASEGT. V trimming: 3 bases; J trimming: 2 bases; junction bases outside the gene matches: 0. There are 13 residues in the CDR3. DNA for the CDR3: TGTGCCAGCAGTGAGCGGGGGGCCTACGAGCAGTACGTC. Its translation: CASSERGAYEQYV.

The rearrangement joins TRBV13 to TRBJ1-1, with TRBD1 as a possible D gene (5 bases). This CDR3 has 15 residues. CDR1 is PRHDT, CDR2 FYEKMQ, per germline (reference sequence). V lost 0 bases and J 3 bases, leaving 11 bases between the germline ends. CDR3 residues: CASSLGRQRYTEAFF. CDR3 nucleotides: TGTGCCAGCAGCTTAGGTCGACAGCGGTACACTGAAGCTTTCTTT.

The chain links TRBV24-1 to TRBJ2-7; D may correspond to TRBD1 or TRBD2 (5 bases each). The CDR3 runs to 12 residues. CDR1 is KGHDR, CDR2 SFDVKD, per germline. V was trimmed by 12 bases and J by 2 bases, leaving 13 bases between them. The DNA of the CDR3 is TGTGCCCCCATATCGGGGCCCTACGAGCAGTACGTC. Its protein is CAPISGPYEQYV.

The gene calls are TRBV5-4 and TRBJ1-6; D gene uncertain. The germline gives CDR1 SGHNT, CDR2 YYREEE (reference sequence). This CDR3 is built from 14 residues. With 5 bases removed from V and 3 bases from J, the gap between germline ends came to 9 bases. The DNA of the CDR3 is TGTGCCAGCAGGAAGGACGGCTATAATTCACCCCTCCACTTT. Its translation is CASRKDGYNSPLHF.

DNA for the CDR3: TGCGCCAGCAGCCAAGATAAATTGGCGGGGGGGCAAACAGATACGCAGTATTTT. Amino acid sequence: CASSQDKLAGGQTDTQYF. J is TRBJ2-3 and V is TRBV4-1, with 9 bases matching TRBD2. The junction had 10 bases not matched to a gene; V was cut back by 0 bases and J by 3 bases. This CDR3 spans 18 amino acids. Germline values: CDR1 MGHRA, CDR2 YSYEKL.

V is TRBV24-1 and J is TRBJ2-3; D assignment may be TRBD1 or TRBD2 (5 bases each). This CDR3 region has 11 residues. V shed 10 bases and J shed 6 bases, with 10 bases lying between them. Germline CDR1 reads KGHDR; CDR2 reads SFDVKD. CDR3 nucleotide sequence: TGTGCCACTGGCGAGGGGGATACGCAGTATTTT. Protein product: CATGEGDTQYF.